This T cell receptor (beta chain) was sequenced for a study of shared clonotypes between healthy human individuals. The wider study: Donor ages ranged 18 to 49 years: a couple of women, a few men. Study-wide results and caveats: All-four-donor shared clonotypes had higher generation probabilities than non-shared clonotypes did.

The assay was immunoSEQ multiplex PCR, and TCRdb's table has in-frame clones only and misses some. The sample has hundreds of thousands of clones, 74% seen once; the top ten hold under 13%. This clone was counted between two and nine times. Its antigen remains unknown. Germline V gives CDR1 MNHEY, CDR2 SVGAGI. The CDR3 has 14 amino acids. The ends were cut back, 6 bases at V and 2 bases at J, with 14 bases in the middle. Sequenced material: memory CD4+ T cells sorted from blood. Subset defined: CD45RA-negative fraction. This chain joins TRBV6-5 and TRBJ2-7, with D possibly TRBD2 on 5 matching bases. The receptor was derived from a man aged 30 to 45 in good health. The DNA of the CDR3 is TGTGCCAGCAGCCCACTAGTCGCAACCTACGAGCAGTACTTC. Protein product: CASSPLVATYEQYF.